These T cell receptor beta chains were read from a single sample in a study of blood T cells in healthy people across ages. TCRdb passed the 5' RACE reads through MiXCR, listing each CDR3 protein once. The sample lists about 290,000 distinct CDR3 sequences, less than 30% occurring once. Source material: blood. The receptors shown here come from a woman between 65 and 79 years old in good health. Both conserved end residues are part of each CDR3. A D gene is named only where the DNA matches it firmly. Clone size appears in some rows only: once, few, many, or a class for an expanded clone.

clone size: -
J gene: TRBJ1-1
D gene: -
V gene: TRBV21-1
CDR3 protein: CASSPTGSEAFF
CDR3 DNA: TGTGCCAGCAGCCCCACAGGGTCTGAAGCTTTCTTT

clone size: few
J gene: TRBJ1-1
D gene: -
V gene: TRBV29-1
CDR3 protein: CSVEEGPAFF
CDR3 DNA: TGCAGCGTTGAAGAAGGCCCCGCTTTCTTT

clone size: few
J gene: TRBJ2-3
D gene: TRBD2
V gene: TRBV15
CDR3 protein: CATSSLVASGTDTQYF
CDR3 DNA: TGTGCCACCAGCAGTCTAGTGGCTAGCGGAACAGATACGCAGTATTTT

clone size: few
J gene: TRBJ2-3
D gene: TRBD2
V gene: TRBV4-3
CDR3 protein: CASSQELVGGADTQYF
CDR3 DNA: TGCGCCAGCAGCCAAGAGTTAGTGGGAGGGGCAGATACGCAGTATTTT

clone size: few
J gene: TRBJ2-1
D gene: TRBD2
V gene: TRBV12-5
CDR3 protein: CASGWGLAGGPGNEQFF
CDR3 DNA: TGTGCTAGTGGCTGGGGACTAGCGGGAGGGCCAGGCAATGAGCAGTTCTTC

clone size: once
J gene: TRBJ2-2
D gene: -
V gene: TRBV5-1
CDR3 protein: CASSLVSRGTGELFF
CDR3 DNA: TGCGCCAGCAGCTTGGTGAGTCGCGGCACCGGGGAGCTGTTTTTT

clone size: -
J gene: TRBJ1-4
D gene: TRBD1
V gene: TRBV7-3
CDR3 protein: CASSPDRGEKLFF
CDR3 DNA: TGTGCCAGCAGCCCGGACAGGGGGGAAAAACTGTTTTTT

clone size: -
J gene: TRBJ2-7
D gene: -
V gene: TRBV29-1
CDR3 protein: CSVAGGTEIYEQYF
CDR3 DNA: TGCAGCGTTGCCGGCGGGACAGAAATTTACGAGCAGTACTTC

clone size: -
J gene: TRBJ1-1
D gene: TRBD1
V gene: TRBV7-9
CDR3 protein: CASSLIGTAEAFF
CDR3 DNA: TGTGCCAGCAGCCTAATCGGGACAGCTGAAGCTTTCTTT

clone size: few
J gene: TRBJ1-3
D gene: TRBD1
V gene: TRBV7-2
CDR3 protein: CASSLSHRGRSGNTIYF
CDR3 DNA: TGTGCCAGCAGCTTAAGTCACAGGGGAAGATCTGGAAACACCATATATTTT

clone size: -
J gene: TRBJ2-4
D gene: TRBD2
V gene: TRBV28
CDR3 protein: CASTGSGKINIQYF
CDR3 DNA: TGTGCCAGCACGGGTAGCGGGAAGATAAACATTCAGTACTTC

clone size: -
J gene: TRBJ2-2
D gene: -
V gene: TRBV12-3/TRBV12-4
CDR3 protein: CASSLYRTGELFF
CDR3 DNA: TGTGCCAGCAGTCTCTACAGGACCGGGGAGCTGTTTTTT

clone size: few
J gene: TRBJ2-3
D gene: -
V gene: TRBV4-3
CDR3 protein: CACSQESTDTQYF
CDR3 DNA: TGCGCCTGCAGCCAAGAGTCGACAGATACGCAGTATTTT

clone size: few
J gene: TRBJ2-1
D gene: TRBD2
V gene: TRBV20-1
CDR3 protein: CSAEREEDYNEQFF
CDR3 DNA: TGCAGTGCAGAGCGGGAGGAAGACTACAATGAGCAGTTCTTC

clone size: -
J gene: TRBJ2-6
D gene: -
V gene: TRBV10-3
CDR3 protein: CAISESALASGANVLTF
CDR3 DNA: TGTGCCATCAGTGAGTCCGCCCTAGCTTCTGGGGCCAACGTCCTGACTTTC

clone size: -
J gene: TRBJ1-5
D gene: -
V gene: TRBV7-9
CDR3 protein: CASSRQGSNQPQHF
CDR3 DNA: TGTGCCAGCAGCCGTCAGGGTAGCAATCAGCCCCAGCATTTT

clone size: -
J gene: TRBJ1-2
D gene: -
V gene: TRBV12-3/TRBV12-4
CDR3 protein: CASSLGRGARGYTF
CDR3 DNA: TGTGCCAGCAGTTTAGGGCGGGGGGCGCGCGGCTACACCTTC

clone size: few
J gene: TRBJ2-5
D gene: TRBD2
V gene: TRBV28
CDR3 protein: CASGLAGGGIRETQYF
CDR3 DNA: TGTGCCAGCGGACTAGCGGGAGGTGGTATTCGGGAGACCCAGTACTTC

clone size: many
J gene: TRBJ1-4
D gene: -
V gene: TRBV28
CDR3 protein: CASSRQVSYEKLFF
CDR3 DNA: TGTGCCAGCAGCCGACAGGTATCCTATGAAAAACTGTTTTTT

clone size: -
J gene: TRBJ1-1
D gene: -
V gene: TRBV11-2
CDR3 protein: CASSLGGPNTEAFF
CDR3 DNA: TGTGCCAGCAGCTTAGGGGGACCGAACACTGAAGCTTTCTTT

clone size: -
J gene: TRBJ2-7
D gene: -
V gene: TRBV28
CDR3 protein: CASSLGQQQYF
CDR3 DNA: TGTGCCAGCAGTTTAGGGCAGCAGCAGTACTTC

clone size: few
J gene: TRBJ2-1
D gene: -
V gene: TRBV24-1
CDR3 protein: CATQIANEQFF
CDR3 DNA: TGTGCCACCCAGATTGCCAATGAGCAGTTCTTC

clone size: -
J gene: TRBJ2-3
D gene: -
V gene: TRBV15
CDR3 protein: CATSRDILSTDTQYF
CDR3 DNA: TGTGCCACCAGCAGAGATATACTTAGCACAGATACGCAGTATTTT

clone size: -
J gene: TRBJ2-1
D gene: -
V gene: TRBV19
CDR3 protein: CASSIVSGPLNEQFF
CDR3 DNA: TGTGCCAGTAGTATAGTCAGCGGCCCGCTCAATGAGCAGTTCTTC

clone size: -
J gene: TRBJ1-4
D gene: -
V gene: TRBV20-1
CDR3 protein: CSAKPGANEKLFF
CDR3 DNA: TGCAGTGCCAAACCGGGGGCTAATGAAAAACTGTTTTTT

clone size: -
J gene: TRBJ1-2
D gene: -
V gene: TRBV5-1
CDR3 protein: CASSYAAERGGYTF
CDR3 DNA: TGCGCCAGCAGCTACGCCGCCGAGAGGGGTGGCTACACCTTC

clone size: few
J gene: TRBJ2-5
D gene: TRBD1
V gene: TRBV12-5
CDR3 protein: CASGLLDRVGEFF
CDR3 DNA: TGTGCTAGTGGCCTCCTCGACAGGGTGGGCGAGTTCTTC

clone size: -
J gene: TRBJ1-1
D gene: TRBD1
V gene: TRBV6-5
CDR3 protein: CASKGGGRGAFF
CDR3 DNA: TGTGCCAGCAAAGGAGGGGGCAGGGGAGCTTTCTTT

clone size: -
J gene: TRBJ2-4
D gene: -
V gene: TRBV28
CDR3 protein: CASTTVAGGGTSGNIQYF
CDR3 DNA: TGTGCCAGCACCACGGTGGCTGGCGGAGGTACGTCGGGAAACATTCAGTACTTC

clone size: -
J gene: TRBJ1-2
D gene: -
V gene: TRBV18
CDR3 protein: CASSPVDSYGYTF
CDR3 DNA: TGTGCCAGCTCACCAGTGGACAGCTATGGCTACACCTTC

clone size: -
J gene: TRBJ2-5
D gene: -
V gene: TRBV20-1
CDR3 protein: CSANDGGQETQYF
CDR3 DNA: TGCAGTGCTAACGATGGGGGCCAAGAGACCCAGTACTTC

clone size: -
J gene: TRBJ1-2
D gene: -
V gene: TRBV28
CDR3 protein: CASSLRSGLYGYTF
CDR3 DNA: TGTGCCAGCAGTTTGAGGTCAGGCTTATATGGCTACACCTTC

clone size: few
J gene: TRBJ1-4
D gene: TRBD1
V gene: TRBV5-1
CDR3 protein: CASSAGTGEEKLFF
CDR3 DNA: TGCGCCAGCAGCGCCGGGACAGGGGAAGAAAAACTGTTTTTT

clone size: few
J gene: TRBJ1-2
D gene: -
V gene: TRBV18
CDR3 protein: CASSPLGADGYGYTF
CDR3 DNA: TGTGCCAGCTCACCATTGGGGGCAGATGGCTATGGCTACACCTTC

clone size: -
J gene: TRBJ2-1
D gene: TRBD2
V gene: TRBV20-1
CDR3 protein: CSARDRTGTSGAYNEQFF
CDR3 DNA: TGCAGTGCTAGAGATCGAACCGGGACTAGCGGAGCATACAATGAGCAGTTCTTC

clone size: many
J gene: TRBJ2-5
D gene: -
V gene: TRBV4-2
CDR3 protein: CASSRSSGAPETQYF
CDR3 DNA: TGTGCCAGCAGTCGAAGTTCAGGGGCGCCTGAGACCCAGTACTTC

clone size: -
J gene: TRBJ2-7
D gene: TRBD2
V gene: TRBV6-5
CDR3 protein: CASSYGSGGVEQYF
CDR3 DNA: TGTGCCAGCAGTTACGGGTCGGGGGGAGTCGAGCAGTACTTC

clone size: -
J gene: TRBJ1-1
D gene: -
V gene: TRBV20-1
CDR3 protein: CSARLMNTEAFF
CDR3 DNA: TGCAGTGCTAGGTTGATGAACACTGAAGCTTTCTTT

clone size: -
J gene: TRBJ2-1
D gene: TRBD2
V gene: TRBV7-9
CDR3 protein: CASSPRKAGLAFHEQFF
CDR3 DNA: TGTGCCAGCAGCCCCAGGAAGGCGGGACTAGCATTCCATGAGCAGTTCTTC

clone size: -
J gene: TRBJ2-7
D gene: -
V gene: TRBV28
CDR3 protein: CASSSFYYEQYF
CDR3 DNA: TGTGCCAGCAGTTCGTTCTACTACGAGCAGTACTTC

clone size: few
J gene: TRBJ2-6
D gene: -
V gene: TRBV5-6
CDR3 protein: CASSLFSGSGANVLTF
CDR3 DNA: TGTGCCAGCAGCTTGTTTTCGGGGTCCGGGGCCAACGTCCTGACTTTC

clone size: few
J gene: TRBJ2-1
D gene: -
V gene: TRBV20-1
CDR3 protein: CSARKMWGSSYNEQFF
CDR3 DNA: TGCAGTGCTAGAAAGATGTGGGGGAGCTCCTACAATGAGCAGTTCTTC